The entry below describes one T cell receptor (beta chain). TCRdb's copy holds only in-frame clones and misses some; the assay was immunoSEQ multiplex PCR. The profile shows tens of thousands of clones, 91% of them singletons. The sample comes from a study of T cell changes during pregnancy in multiple sclerosis. Sample: peripheral blood, taken in the third trimester of pregnancy. The sequence was collected from a female donor in good health, enrolled as a control in a pregnancy study.

CDR3 region: CASSYPGQGVGPQHF. DNA of the CDR3: TGTGCCAGCAGTTACCCGGGACAGGGAGTAGGGCCCCAGCATTTT. The chain uses TRBV28 and TRBJ1-5; 9 nucleotides agree with TRBD1. Germline CDR1 MDHEN, CDR2 SYDVKM. Losses at the gene ends were 4 bases for V and 9 bases for J; bases not matched to a gene: 10. The CDR3 totals 15 residues. Full variable domain (rest looked up from reference TRBV28 and TRBJ1-5): DVKVTQSSRYLVKRTGEKVFLECVQDMDHENMFWYRQDPGLGLRLIYFSYDVKMKEKGDIPEGYSVSREKKERFSLILESASTNQTSMYLCASSYPGQGVGPQHFGDGTRLSIL.